Detailed here is one TCR beta chain. This CDR3 region has 14 residues. Germline lookup yields CDR1 WSHSY and CDR2 SAAADI. Trimming stripped 2 bases from V and 7 bases from J, with 11 bases between. Clones were read by immunoSEQ multiplex PCR, and TCRdb kept only the in-frame ones, dropping some. The table shows tens of thousands of clones, with approximately 75% occurring only once. The entry originates in a study of preoperative IRX-2 immunotherapy in early breast cancer. Noted treatment: preoperative locoregional IRX-2 cytokine immunotherapy. Samples came from a phase Ib trial of preoperative locoregional IRX-2 cytokine immunotherapy.

This sequence was found in a human donor with breast cancer. The chain links TRBV10-2 to TRBJ1-4; D perhaps matches TRBD1 (5 bases). The material was lymph node tissue, obtained after IRX-2 immunotherapy. The CDR3 sequence: CASSELRGSEKLFF. The CDR3, as DNA: TGCGCCAGCAGTGAGCTTCGGGGGAGTGAAAAACTGTTTTTT.